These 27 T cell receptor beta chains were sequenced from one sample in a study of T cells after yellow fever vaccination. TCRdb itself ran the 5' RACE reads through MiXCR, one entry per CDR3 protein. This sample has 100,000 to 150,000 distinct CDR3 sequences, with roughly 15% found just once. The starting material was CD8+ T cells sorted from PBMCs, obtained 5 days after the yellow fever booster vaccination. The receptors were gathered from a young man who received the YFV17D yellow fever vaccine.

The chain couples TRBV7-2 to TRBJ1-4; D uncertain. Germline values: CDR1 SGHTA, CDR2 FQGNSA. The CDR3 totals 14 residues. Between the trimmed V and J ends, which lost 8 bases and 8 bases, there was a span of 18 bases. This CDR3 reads CASSIGPRGEKLFF. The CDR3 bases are TGTGCCAGCTCTATTGGCCCCCGTGGGGAAAAACTGTTTTTT.

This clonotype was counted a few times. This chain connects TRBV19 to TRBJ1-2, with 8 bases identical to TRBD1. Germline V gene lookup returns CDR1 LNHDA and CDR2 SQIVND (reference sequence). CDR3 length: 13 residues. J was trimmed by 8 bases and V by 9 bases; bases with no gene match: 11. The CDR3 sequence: CASAPDRGGGYTF. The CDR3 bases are TGTGCCAGCGCTCCCGACAGGGGAGGGGGCTACACCTTC.

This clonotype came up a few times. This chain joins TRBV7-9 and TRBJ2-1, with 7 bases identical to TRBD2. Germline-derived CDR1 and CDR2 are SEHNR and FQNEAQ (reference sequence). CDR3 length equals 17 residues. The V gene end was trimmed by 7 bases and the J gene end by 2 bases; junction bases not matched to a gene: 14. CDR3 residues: CASTSLGREGTYNEQFF. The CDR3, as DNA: TGTGCCAGCACCTCCTTAGGGAGGGAGGGTACCTACAATGAGCAGTTCTTC. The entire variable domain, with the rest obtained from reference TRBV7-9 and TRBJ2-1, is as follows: DTGVSQNPRHKITKRGQNVTFRCDPISEHNRLYWYRQTLGQGPEFLTYFQNEAQLEKSRLLSDRFSAERPKGSFSTLEIQRTEQGDSAMYLCASTSLGREGTYNEQFFGPGTRLTVL.

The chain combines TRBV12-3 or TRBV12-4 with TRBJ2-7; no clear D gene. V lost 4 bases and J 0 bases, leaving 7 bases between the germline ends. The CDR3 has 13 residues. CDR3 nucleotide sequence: TGTGCCAGCAGTTCGACCGCCTCCTACGAGCAGTACGTC. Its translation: CASSSTASYEQYV.

CDR3 region: CASSSRETRETQYF. CDR3 sequence (DNA): TGTGCCAGCAGCTCCCGGGAAACCCGGGAGACCCAGTACTTC. The J gene is TRBJ2-5, the V gene TRBV7-7; TRBD2 might be the D (5 bases). The V and J ends lost 4 bases and 5 bases respectively, with 14 bases between them. The germline V gene has CDR1 SSHAT and CDR2 FNYEAQ (reference sequence). This CDR3 is built from 14 residues. The variable domain in full, completed from reference TRBV7-7 and TRBJ2-5, reads GAGVSQSPRYKVTKRGQDVTLRCDPISSHATLYWYQQALGQGPEFLTYFNYEAQPDKSGLPSDRFSAERPEGSISTLTIQRTEQRDSAMYRCASSSRETRETQYFGPGTRLLVL.

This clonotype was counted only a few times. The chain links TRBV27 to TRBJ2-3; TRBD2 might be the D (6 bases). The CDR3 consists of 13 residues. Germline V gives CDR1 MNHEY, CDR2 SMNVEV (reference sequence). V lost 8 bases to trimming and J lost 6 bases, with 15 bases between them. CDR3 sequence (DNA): TGTGCCAGCTCTTGGAGGGGATGGGATACGCAGTATTTT. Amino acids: CASSWRGWDTQYF.

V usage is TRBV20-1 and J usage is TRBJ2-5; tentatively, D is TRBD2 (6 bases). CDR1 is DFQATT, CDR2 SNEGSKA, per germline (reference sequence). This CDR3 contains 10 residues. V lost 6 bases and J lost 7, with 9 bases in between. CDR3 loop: CSAIGGTQYF. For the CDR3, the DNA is TGCAGTGCCATCGGGGGGACCCAGTACTTC.

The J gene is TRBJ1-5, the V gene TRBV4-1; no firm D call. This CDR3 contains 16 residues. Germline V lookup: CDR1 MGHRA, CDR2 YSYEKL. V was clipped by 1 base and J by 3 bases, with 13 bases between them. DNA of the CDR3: TGCGCCAGCAGCCAAGGTCCCGGGGTAGACAATCAGCCCCAGCATTTT. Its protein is CASSQGPGVDNQPQHF.

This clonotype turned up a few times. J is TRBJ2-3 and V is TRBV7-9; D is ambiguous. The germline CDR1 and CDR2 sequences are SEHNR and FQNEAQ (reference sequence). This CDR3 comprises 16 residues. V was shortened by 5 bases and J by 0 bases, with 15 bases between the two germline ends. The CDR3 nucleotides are TGTGCCAGCAGCCTCCGACTGGGAACTAGCACAGATACGCAGTATTTT. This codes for CASSLRLGTSTDTQYF.

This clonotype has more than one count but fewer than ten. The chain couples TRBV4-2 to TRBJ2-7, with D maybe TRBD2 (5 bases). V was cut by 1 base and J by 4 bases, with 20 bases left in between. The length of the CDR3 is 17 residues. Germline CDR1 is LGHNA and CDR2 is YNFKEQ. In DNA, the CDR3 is TGTGCCAGCAGCCAAGGGATTGGGCGGCTAGCTTCTTACGAGCAGTACTTC. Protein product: CASSQGIGRLASYEQYF.

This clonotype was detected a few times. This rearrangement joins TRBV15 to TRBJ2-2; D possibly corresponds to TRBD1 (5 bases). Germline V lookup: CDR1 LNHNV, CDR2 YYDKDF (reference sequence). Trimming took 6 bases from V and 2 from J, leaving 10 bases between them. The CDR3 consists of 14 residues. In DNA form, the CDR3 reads TGTGCCACCAGGATGACAGACAACACCGGGGAGCTGTTTTTT. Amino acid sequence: CATRMTDNTGELFF.

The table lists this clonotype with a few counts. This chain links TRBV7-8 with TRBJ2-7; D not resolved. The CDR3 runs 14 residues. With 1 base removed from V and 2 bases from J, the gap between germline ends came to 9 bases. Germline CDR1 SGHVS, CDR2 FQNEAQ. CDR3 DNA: TGTGCCAGCAGCTTAGGTGTGCGAACCTACGAGCAGTACGTC. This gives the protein CASSLGVRTYEQYV.

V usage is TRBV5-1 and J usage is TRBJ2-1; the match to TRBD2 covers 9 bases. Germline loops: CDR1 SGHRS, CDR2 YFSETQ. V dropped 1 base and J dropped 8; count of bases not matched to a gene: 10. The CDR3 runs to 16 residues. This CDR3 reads CASSLSSGGLFYEQFF. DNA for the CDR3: TGCGCCAGCAGCTTGTCGAGCGGGGGGCTGTTCTATGAGCAGTTCTTC. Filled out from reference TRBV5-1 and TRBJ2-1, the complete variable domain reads KAGVTQTPRYLIKTRGQQVTLSCSPISGHRSVSWYQQTPGQGLQFLFEYFSETQRNKGNFPGRFSGRQFSNSRSEMNVSTLELGDSALYLCASSLSSGGLFYEQFFGPGTRLTVL.

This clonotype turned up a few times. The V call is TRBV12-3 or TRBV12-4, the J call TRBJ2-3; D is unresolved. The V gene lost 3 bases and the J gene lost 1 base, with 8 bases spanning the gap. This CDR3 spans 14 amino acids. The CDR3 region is CASSLYVGTDTQYF. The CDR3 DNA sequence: TGTGCCAGCAGTTTGTATGTCGGCACAGATACGCAGTATTTT.

The CDR3 region has the DNA TGCAGTGCTAATGCCGGCGGGACTAGCGGGCTACACAAAGAGACCCAGTACTTC. The encoded protein is CSANAGGTSGLHKETQYF. The J gene is TRBJ2-5, the V gene TRBV20-1; the match to TRBD2 covers 12 bases. CDR3 size: 18 residues. From germline, CDR1 is DFQATT and CDR2 SNEGSKA (reference sequence). The V gene end was trimmed by 4 bases and the J gene end by 3 bases; junction bases not matched to a gene: 15.

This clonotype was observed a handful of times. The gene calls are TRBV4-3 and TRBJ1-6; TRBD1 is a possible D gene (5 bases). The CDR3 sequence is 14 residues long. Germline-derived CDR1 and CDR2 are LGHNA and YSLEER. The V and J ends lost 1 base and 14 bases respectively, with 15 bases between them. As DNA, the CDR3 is TGCGCCAGCAGCCAAGTAGGGGAGCTATCCTCCCTCCACTTT. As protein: CASSQVGELSSLHF.

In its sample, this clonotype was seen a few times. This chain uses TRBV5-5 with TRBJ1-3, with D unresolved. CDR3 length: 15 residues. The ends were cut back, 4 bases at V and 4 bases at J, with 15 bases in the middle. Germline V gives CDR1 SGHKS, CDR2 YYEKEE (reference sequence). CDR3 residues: CASSGLRTGGNTIYF. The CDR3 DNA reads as TGTGCCAGCAGCGGATTACGAACGGGAGGAAACACCATATATTTT.

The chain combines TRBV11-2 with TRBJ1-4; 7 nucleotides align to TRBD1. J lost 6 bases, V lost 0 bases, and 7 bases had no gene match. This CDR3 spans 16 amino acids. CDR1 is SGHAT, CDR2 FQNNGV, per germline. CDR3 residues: CASSLDLSGGDEKLFF. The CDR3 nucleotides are TGTGCCAGCAGCTTAGATCTGTCAGGGGGAGATGAAAAACTGTTTTTT.

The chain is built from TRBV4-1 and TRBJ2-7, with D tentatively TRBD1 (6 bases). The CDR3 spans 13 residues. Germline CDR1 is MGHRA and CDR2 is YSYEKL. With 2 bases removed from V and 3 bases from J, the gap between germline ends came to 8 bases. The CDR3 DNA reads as TGCGCCAGCAGCCAAATACAGGGCTACGAGCAGTACTTC. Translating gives CASSQIQGYEQYF.

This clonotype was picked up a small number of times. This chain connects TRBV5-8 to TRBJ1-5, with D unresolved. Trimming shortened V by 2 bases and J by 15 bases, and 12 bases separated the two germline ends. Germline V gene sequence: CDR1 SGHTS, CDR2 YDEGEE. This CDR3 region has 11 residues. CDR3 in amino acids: CASSFLRNRHF. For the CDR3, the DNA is TGTGCCAGCAGCTTCCTCAGAAATCGGCATTTT.

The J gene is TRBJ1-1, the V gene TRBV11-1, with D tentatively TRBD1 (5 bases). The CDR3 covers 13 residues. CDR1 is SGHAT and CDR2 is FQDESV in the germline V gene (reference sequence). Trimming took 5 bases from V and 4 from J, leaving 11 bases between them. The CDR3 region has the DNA TGTGCCAGCAGCGGGGGGTGGAGCACTGAAGCTTTCTTT. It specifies CASSGGWSTEAFF.

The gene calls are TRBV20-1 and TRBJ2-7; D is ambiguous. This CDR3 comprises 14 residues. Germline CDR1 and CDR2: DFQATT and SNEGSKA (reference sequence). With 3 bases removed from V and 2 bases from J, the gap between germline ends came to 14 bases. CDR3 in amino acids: CSASGVGTPYEQYF. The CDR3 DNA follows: TGCAGTGCTAGTGGGGTGGGAACCCCCTACGAGCAGTACTTC.

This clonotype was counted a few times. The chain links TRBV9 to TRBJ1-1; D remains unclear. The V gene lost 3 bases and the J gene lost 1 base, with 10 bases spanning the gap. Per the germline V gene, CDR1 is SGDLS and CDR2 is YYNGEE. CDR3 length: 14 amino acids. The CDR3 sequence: CASSGFAANTEAFF. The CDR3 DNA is TGTGCCAGCAGCGGTTTTGCAGCGAACACTGAAGCTTTCTTT.

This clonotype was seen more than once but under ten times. CDR3 in DNA: TGTGCCAGCAGCTTAACATTATCACCCCCAAGCGAGCAGTACTTC. It is translated as CASSLTLSPPSEQYF. The rearrangement joins TRBV7-3 to TRBJ2-7; the D is unclear. Trimming removed 0 bases from V and 6 bases from J, with 15 bases in between. The CDR3 loop spans 15 amino acids. The germline V gene has CDR1 SGHTA and CDR2 FQGTGA.

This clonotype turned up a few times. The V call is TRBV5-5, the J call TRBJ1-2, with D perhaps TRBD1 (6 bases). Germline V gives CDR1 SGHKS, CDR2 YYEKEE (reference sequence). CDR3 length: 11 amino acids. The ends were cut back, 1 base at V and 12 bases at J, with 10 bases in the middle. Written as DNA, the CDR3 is TGTGCCAGCAGCTTGACAGGGTCGGACACCTTC. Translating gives CASSLTGSDTF.

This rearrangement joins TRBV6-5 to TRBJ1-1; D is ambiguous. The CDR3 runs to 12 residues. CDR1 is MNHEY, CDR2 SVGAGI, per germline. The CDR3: CAAAAGNTEAFF. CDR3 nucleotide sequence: TGTGCGGCGGCGGCTGGAAACACTGAAGCTTTCTTT.

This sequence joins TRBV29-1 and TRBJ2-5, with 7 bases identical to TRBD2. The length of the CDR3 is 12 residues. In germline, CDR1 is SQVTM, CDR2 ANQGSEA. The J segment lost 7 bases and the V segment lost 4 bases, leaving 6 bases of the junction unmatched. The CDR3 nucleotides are TGCAGCGTTGTTAGCGGGCCTGGGACCCAGTACTTC. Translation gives CSVVSGPGTQYF.